This T cell receptor beta chain originates from a study of glioma-infiltrating T cells. Whole-study results and caveats: Non-neoplastic patients had below-expected tissue-blood divergence, while all gliomas exceeded expectation. Only very few CDR3 sequences appeared in both tissue and blood.

The iRepertoire nested amplicon-rescue multiplex PCR amplified TCR alpha and beta CDR3s from RNA. Tissue mRNA or PBMC total RNA, roughly 100-400 ng, went into one-step reverse transcription and amplification. From the multiplex PCR reads, TCRdb called clonotypes with MiXCR, one entry per CDR3 protein. The sample lists about 140,000 distinct CDR3 sequences; around 42% were seen once. Looked up from germline, CDR1 is MGHRA and CDR2 is YSYEKL. This CDR3 comprises 13 residues. V lost 6 bases, J lost 2 bases, and 10 bases lay in between. Concerning this clonotype: Its antigen is unknown.

The origin of this receptor is a human donor with low-grade glioma or glioblastoma, undergoing nonglioma brain surgery, or in good health (not recorded which). V is TRBV4-1 and J is TRBJ1-2; tentatively, D is TRBD1 (6 bases). The specimen sequenced was glioma tissue, nonneoplastic brain tissue, or PBMCs (not recorded which). The CDR3 bases are TGCGCCAGCAGACCGGACAGAAACTATGGCTACACCTTC. Translating it yields CASRPDRNYGYTF.